A single sample gave rise to the 27 T cell receptor beta chains below, sequenced in a study of blood T cell repertoires in COVID-19. Sequencing was performed with immunoSEQ multiplex PCR; in TCRdb, only in-frame clones are kept and a portion is missing. This sample has a few hundred thousand clones, with 85% found just once. Sequenced input: peripheral blood. Every receptor here comes from a woman aged 18-29 years with acute or convalescent COVID-19.

This clone showed up just once. V and J are TRBV7-3 and TRBJ2-3, with D perhaps matching TRBD1 (5 bases). The germline V and J ends were trimmed by 0 bases and 2 bases, with 12 bases remaining between them. The length of the CDR3 is 16 residues. Germline V gene lookup returns CDR1 SGHTA and CDR2 FQGTGA. The CDR3 DNA sequence: TGTGCCAGCAGCTTAACGTTATCCAGGGACACAGATACGCAGTATTTT. Protein sequence: CASSLTLSRDTDTQYF.

Only a few counts were recorded for this clone. V and J are TRBV4-2 and TRBJ1-5, with a possible D match to TRBD1 (6 bases). The length of the CDR3 is 16 residues. CDR1 and CDR2 from the germline V gene are LGHNA and YNFKEQ. V was trimmed by 0 bases and J by 5 bases, leaving 14 bases between them. The DNA for the CDR3 is TGTGCCAGCAGCCAAGATCTAGGGGGATATCATCAGCCCCAGCATTTT. Its translation is CASSQDLGGYHQPQHF.

V usage is TRBV3-1 (or the pseudogene TRBV3-2) and J usage is TRBJ1-2; D is perhaps TRBD1 (5 bases). The CDR3 contains 14 residues. V was clipped by 4 bases and J by 6 bases, with 15 bases between them. Germline CDR1 reads LGHDT; CDR2 reads YNNKEL (reference sequence). CDR3 in amino acids: CASSLGLPLDGYTF. The CDR3 DNA reads as TGTGCCAGCAGCCTGGGACTGCCGTTGGATGGCTACACCTTC.

Comment on this clone: In the same sample, other DNA sequences code for this CDR3. The chain has TRBV5-1 and TRBJ1-6, with D possibly TRBD1 on 5 matching bases. The V end was cut by 2 bases, the J end by 6 bases, with 9 bases between. The germline CDR1 and CDR2 sequences are SGHRS and YFSETQ. CDR3 length: 14 residues. CDR3 region: CASSFGQGNSPLHF. CDR3 nucleotide sequence: TGCGCCAGCAGCTTCGGCCAGGGTAATTCACCCCTCCACTTT.

This sequence joins TRBV9 and TRBJ2-4; 11 bases line up with TRBD2. Per the germline V gene, CDR1 is SGDLS and CDR2 is YYNGEE. CDR3 length: 16 residues. With V trimmed by 4 bases and J by 4 bases, 7 bases remained unmatched. CDR3 region: CASSSTGTSGKNIQYF. The CDR3 DNA reads TGTGCCAGCAGCTCCACGGGGACTAGCGGTAAAAACATTCAGTACTTC.

V is TRBV5-1 and J is TRBJ2-5; 7 nucleotides line up with TRBD2. This CDR3 comprises 14 residues. Germline CDR1 and CDR2: SGHRS and YFSETQ. The V gene end was trimmed by 4 bases and the J gene end by 3 bases; junction bases not matched to a gene: 6. In DNA form, the CDR3 reads TGCGCCAGCAGCCCTGGGGGGGTTAAAGAGACCCAGTACTTC. The encoded protein is CASSPGGVKETQYF.

The V call is TRBV9, the J call TRBJ1-5; D gene uncertain. The length of the CDR3 is 14 residues. The germline gives CDR1 SGDLS, CDR2 YYNGEE. The ends were cut back, 1 base at V and 7 bases at J, with 12 bases in the middle. CDR3 coding DNA: TGTGCCAGCAGCGTATGGGGAGGGAGCCAGCCCCAGCATTTT. Translation gives CASSVWGGSQPQHF.

The chain recombines TRBV24-1 with TRBJ2-1; 7 bases match TRBD1. The germline CDR1 and CDR2 sequences are KGHDR and SFDVKD. CDR3 size: 16 residues. The V and J ends lost 4 bases and 8 bases, in that order; junction bases with no gene match: 13. This CDR3 is CATSDPTGQTVDEQFF. In nucleotides, the CDR3 is TGTGCCACCAGTGACCCGACGGGACAGACCGTCGATGAGCAGTTCTTC.

This clone came up once. The chain links TRBV6-5 to TRBJ1-3, with D hard to call. V dropped 11 bases and J dropped 4 bases, with 15 bases sitting between them. CDR1 and CDR2 (germline): MNHEY, SVGAGI. The CDR3 spans 13 residues. For the CDR3, the DNA is TGTGCCTCGGCGGCGATTCGGGGAAACACCATATATTTT. Residues: CASAAIRGNTIYF.

The rearrangement joins TRBV12-3 or TRBV12-4 to TRBJ2-3; no definite D call. Trimming removed 3 bases from V and 9 bases from J, with 13 bases in between. The CDR3 covers 13 residues. The CDR3 region has the DNA TGTGCCAGCAGTTTTTGGAGAGGTTGGACGCAGTATTTT. This encodes CASSFWRGWTQYF.

The chain has TRBV6-5 and TRBJ2-7, with 7 nucleotides matching TRBD1. CDR1 and CDR2 (germline): MNHEY, SVGAGI. CDR3 length: 14 amino acids. Trimming removed 7 bases from V and 4 bases from J; junction bases left unmatched: 10. In DNA, the CDR3 is TGTGCCAGCACCGGGGACAGCCGCTCTTACGAGCAGTACTTC. Protein product: CASTGDSRSYEQYF.

The J gene is TRBJ1-1, the V gene TRBV6-1; possible D gene TRBD1, 5 bases. Trimming shortened V by 2 bases and J by 0 bases, and 10 bases separated the two germline ends. The CDR3 runs 15 residues. CDR1 MNHNS and CDR2 SASEGT come from the germline V gene. The CDR3 protein is CASSEWTRMNTEAFF. Written as DNA, the CDR3 is TGTGCCAGCAGTGAATGGACACGGATGAACACTGAAGCTTTCTTT.

The chain uses TRBV9 and TRBJ1-6, with 7 bases aligning to TRBD1. The CDR3 is made up of 14 amino acids. Trimming at V came to 0 bases and at J to 10 bases, leaving 4 bases not matched to a gene. In germline, CDR1 is SGDLS, CDR2 YYNGEE. The CDR3 sequence is CASSVEGQSSPLHF. As DNA, the CDR3 is TGTGCCAGCAGCGTAGAGGGACAGAGCTCACCCCTCCACTTT.

The chain is built from TRBV28 and TRBJ1-3; TRBD1 aligns across 7 bases. The germline CDR1 and CDR2 sequences are MDHEN and SYDVKM. The CDR3 contains 17 residues. Trimming took 4 bases from V and 4 from J; bases not matched to a gene: 13. CDR3 DNA sequence: TGTGCCAGCAGTTCCCTACAGGGGCGCTCAATAGGAAACACCATATATTTT. Translating gives CASSSLQGRSIGNTIYF.

The chain is built from TRBV7-2 and TRBJ2-1; TRBD1 is a possible D gene (6 bases). CDR1 is SGHTA, CDR2 FQGNSA, per germline. CDR3 size: 14 residues. Trimming took 1 base from V and 8 from J, leaving 12 bases between them. The CDR3 sequence: CASSLVGGLHEQFF. CDR3 nucleotides: TGTGCCAGCAGCTTAGTTGGGGGCTTGCATGAGCAGTTCTTC.

The rearrangement links TRBV19 to TRBJ2-7, with TRBD2 matching 11 bases. Germline V gives CDR1 LNHDA, CDR2 SQIVND (reference sequence). V lost 9 bases, J lost 5 bases, and 9 bases stayed unmatched. The CDR3 covers 14 residues. The CDR3 loop reads CARRVSGRENEQYF. The CDR3 coding sequence is TGTGCCAGGAGGGTTAGCGGGAGGGAGAACGAGCAGTACTTC.

The V gene is TRBV21-1, the J gene TRBJ2-7; TRBD2 is the table's D call and was not checked against the DNA. TRBV21-1 is deemed a pseudogene. The CDR3 totals 17 residues. The CDR3 loop reads CASSSAPGPNLSYEQYF. CDR3 DNA sequence: TGTGCCAGCAGCTCTGCACCGGGTCCCAACCTCTCCTACGAGCAGTACTTC.

This sequence joins TRBV11-2 and TRBJ2-7, with 8 nucleotides matching TRBD2. CDR3 length: 13 residues. Germline CDR1 is SGHAT and CDR2 is FQNNGV. Germline trimming cut 5 bases from V and 4 bases from J; bases unmatched to any gene: 4. The CDR3 sequence is CASSPPGGYEQYF. The CDR3 DNA follows: TGTGCCAGCAGCCCGCCGGGGGGGTACGAGCAGTACTTC.

The chain couples TRBV3-1 (or the pseudogene TRBV3-2) to TRBJ2-7; D is ambiguous. V was clipped by 1 base and J by 1 base, with 8 bases between them. The CDR3 has 14 amino acids. Germline CDR1 and CDR2: LGHDT and YNNKEL (reference sequence). CDR3 amino acids: CASSQVLESYEQYF. CDR3 sequence (DNA): TGTGCCAGCAGCCAAGTTCTAGAGTCCTACGAGCAGTACTTC.

The rearrangement joins TRBV6-1 to TRBJ2-5; D remains unclear. Germline CDR1 reads MNHNS; CDR2 reads SASEGT. V shed 3 bases and J shed 4 bases, with 15 bases lying between them. CDR3 length equals 15 residues. In nucleotides, the CDR3 is TGTGCCAGCAGTGACCCCGGTAGTAGTGGAGAGACCCAGTACTTC. Its protein product is CASSDPGSSGETQYF.

This rearrangement joins TRBV6-6 to TRBJ1-3; 8 nucleotides line up with TRBD1. With 3 bases clipped from V and 1 base from J, the junction kept 5 bases outside the gene matches. CDR3 size: 16 residues. Germline lookup yields CDR1 MNHNY and CDR2 SVGAGI (reference sequence). The CDR3 DNA reads TGTGCCAGCAGTTATTCTGGACAGGGTTCTGGAAACACCATATATTTT. Protein: CASSYSGQGSGNTIYF.

V usage is TRBV24-1 and J usage is TRBJ2-3; D gene uncertain. This CDR3 comprises 14 residues. V lost 3 bases, J lost 3 bases, and 9 bases lay in between. Germline CDR1 and CDR2: KGHDR and SFDVKD. The CDR3 bases are TGTGCCACCAGTGATCCCAGACTTACAGATACGCAGTATTTT. Translation: CATSDPRLTDTQYF.

Of note for this clone: The sample contains more than one DNA sequence encoding this CDR3. V usage is TRBV24-1 and J usage is TRBJ2-3; 7 bases are a match to TRBD1. The CDR3 is 16 amino acids. With V trimmed by 3 bases and J by 0 bases, 5 bases remained unmatched. The germline CDR1 and CDR2 sequences are KGHDR and SFDVKD. The CDR3: CATSDRDRASTDTQYF. The CDR3 coding sequence is TGTGCCACCAGTGATCGAGACAGGGCTAGCACAGATACGCAGTATTTT.

In this sample, this clone turned up once. The chain carries TRBV6-5 and TRBJ2-1, with 12 bases fitting TRBD2. CDR1 MNHEY and CDR2 SVGAGI come from the germline V gene. The CDR3 is 16 residues long. V was clipped by 2 bases and J by 5 bases; unmatched bases: 4. CDR3 sequence: CASSYGASGGDNEQFF. CDR3 bases: TGTGCCAGCAGTTACGGGGCTAGCGGGGGGGACAATGAGCAGTTCTTC.

The rearrangement joins TRBV10-1 to TRBJ2-5; TRBD2 agrees at 11 bases. CDR3 length equals 15 residues. V was pared by 7 bases and J by 6 bases, with 10 bases of the junction left unmatched. The germline CDR1 and CDR2 sequences are WNHNN and SYGVQD (reference sequence). CDR3 amino acids: CASTGGSGGAKTQYF. The CDR3 nucleotides are TGCGCCAGCACTGGGGGTAGCGGGGGGGCTAAGACCCAGTACTTC.

The rearrangement links TRBV20-1 to TRBJ1-1, with D tentatively TRBD1 (6 bases). The CDR3 has 11 residues. Trimming shortened V by 3 bases and J by 6 bases, and 8 bases separated the two germline ends. Germline values: CDR1 DFQATT, CDR2 SNEGSKA (reference sequence). CDR3 sequence reads: CSARGASEAFF. The CDR3 bases are TGCAGTGCTAGGGGGGCGTCTGAAGCTTTCTTT.

This chain's CDR3 is CASTMDRGTDTQYF. In nucleotides, the CDR3 is TGTGCCAGCACCATGGACAGGGGCACAGATACGCAGTATTTT. The J gene is TRBJ2-3, the V gene TRBV9; 8 positions agree with TRBD1. Germline V lookup: CDR1 SGDLS, CDR2 YYNGEE. V lost 6 bases, J lost 1 base, and 4 bases stayed unmatched. The CDR3 length is 14 residues.